Listed here are 18 T cell receptor beta chains from one sample, sequenced in a study of blood T cell repertoires in COVID-19. The data were produced by immunoSEQ multiplex PCR, yet TCRdb's version contains in-frame clones alone and is incomplete. In the table there are about 200,000 clones, roughly 79% of which are singletons. The sample comprised PBMCs or T cells enriched from blood (not recorded which). These receptors originate from a woman aged 50 to 65 with acute COVID-19.

J is TRBJ2-6 and V is TRBV29-1; 8 bases are a match to TRBD1. From germline, CDR1 is SQVTM and CDR2 ANQGSEA. V lost 7 bases, J lost 1 base, and 3 bases stayed unmatched. The CDR3 is 14 residues long. CDR3: CSARQGSGANVLTF. The CDR3 nucleotides read TGCAGCGCCCGACAGGGGTCTGGGGCCAACGTCCTGACTTTC.

The J gene is TRBJ1-3, the V gene TRBV7-2; D is perhaps TRBD1 (5 bases). Germline loops: CDR1 SGHTA, CDR2 FQGNSA. The length of the CDR3 is 17 residues. The V end lost 5 bases, the J end lost 0 bases, and 17 bases lay between the germline ends. The CDR3 loop is CASSNGQPAYSGNTIYF. The CDR3 coding sequence is TGTGCCAGCAGCAATGGACAACCGGCTTACTCTGGAAACACCATATATTTT.

This clone was recorded only once. The rearrangement joins TRBV7-2 to TRBJ1-5; 7 positions agree with TRBD1. V trimming: 6 bases; J trimming: 5 bases; junction bases outside the gene matches: 4. The CDR3 consists of 13 residues. Germline V lookup: CDR1 SGHTA, CDR2 FQGNSA. The CDR3 DNA is TGTGCCAGCAGTGCCGGACAGGATCAGCCCCAGCATTTT. This encodes CASSAGQDQPQHF. The entire variable domain, with the rest obtained from reference TRBV7-2 and TRBJ1-5, is as follows: GAGVSQSPSNKVTEKGKDVELRCDPISGHTALYWYRQSLGQGLEFLIYFQGNSAPDKSGLPSDRFSAERTGGSVSTLTIQRTQQEDSAVYLCASSAGQDQPQHFGDGTRLSIL.

The chain is built from TRBV3-1 (or the pseudogene TRBV3-2) and TRBJ2-7; 10 bases are shared with TRBD1. This CDR3 contains 16 residues. Germline-derived CDR1 and CDR2 are LGHDT and YNNKEL (reference sequence). V lost 4 bases and J lost 1; bases outside the gene matches: 7. The CDR3 here is CASSRGTGERSYEQYF. In DNA, the CDR3 is TGTGCCAGCAGCCGGGGGACAGGGGAAAGATCCTACGAGCAGTACTTC.

V is TRBV4-3 and J is TRBJ1-2; TRBD1 is a possible D gene (6 bases). V lost 2 bases and J lost 8, with 12 bases in between. The CDR3 covers 13 residues. Germline V gene data show CDR1 as LGHNA and CDR2 as YSLEER. CDR3 bases: TGCGCCAGCAGCCAACAGGGGTCTGGGGGCTACACCTTC. Its protein is CASSQQGSGGYTF.

Concerning this clone itself: Just one base apart from a much larger clone, this may be a read error. The chain has TRBV11-2 and TRBJ2-2; 13 nucleotides align to TRBD2. V was pared by 3 bases and J by 4 bases, with 8 bases of the junction left unmatched. The CDR3 is made up of 18 amino acids. CDR1 is SGHAT, CDR2 FQNNGV, per germline. The CDR3 loop reads CASSLRTSGRGSTGELFF. DNA for the CDR3: TGTGCCAGCAGCTTGCGAACTAGCGGGAGGGGTAGCACCGGGGAGCTGTTTTTT.

This clone was counted between two and nine times. In DNA form, the CDR3 reads TGTGCCAGTAGAGCGGCGTACCAAGAGACCCAGTACTTC. It codes for CASRAAYQETQYF. This chain links TRBV19 with TRBJ2-5, with D possibly TRBD2 on 5 matching bases. Germline V gene data show CDR1 as LNHDA and CDR2 as SQIVND (reference sequence). V lost 6 bases to trimming and J lost 0 bases, with 8 bases between them. This CDR3 is 13 amino acids long.

This clone was counted between two and nine times. The chain employs TRBV11-3 and TRBJ1-6; D gene uncertain. V was clipped by 1 base and J by 8 bases, with 9 bases between them. This CDR3 has 14 residues. CDR1 is SGHNT and CDR2 is YENEEA in the germline V gene. CDR3 region: CASSLGSDYSPLHF. CDR3 nucleotide sequence: TGTGCCAGCAGCTTAGGCAGTGATTATTCACCCCTCCACTTT.

The chain carries TRBV6-2 or TRBV6-3 and TRBJ2-7, with TRBD2 identical over 13 bases. J was trimmed by 0 bases and V by 6 bases; bases with no gene match: 5. Germline CDR1 and CDR2: MNHEY and SVGEGT. The CDR3 has 16 residues. CDR3 in amino acids: CASSDGLAGVSYEQYF. Written as DNA, the CDR3 is TGTGCCAGCAGCGACGGACTAGCGGGGGTCTCCTACGAGCAGTACTTC.

V usage is TRBV27 and J usage is TRBJ1-1; 10 nucleotides align to TRBD1. This CDR3 has 16 amino acids. V was clipped by 6 bases and J by 0 bases; unmatched bases: 7. Per the germline V gene, CDR1 is MNHEY and CDR2 is SMNVEV (reference sequence). The CDR3 region is CASRGQGLLLNTEAFF. The DNA for the CDR3 is TGTGCCAGCAGGGGACAGGGGCTGCTTTTGAACACTGAAGCTTTCTTT.

This clone was detected once. The DNA of the CDR3 is TGTGCCAGCAGCCAAATTTCAGCGGGGAACAATGAGCAGTTCTTC. Translation gives CASSQISAGNNEQFF. The chain carries TRBV3-1 (or the pseudogene TRBV3-2) and TRBJ2-1; TRBD2 matches at 7 bases. The ends lost 2 bases at V and 5 bases at J; junction bases unmatched: 6. The germline V gene encodes CDR1 LGHDT and CDR2 YNNKEL (reference sequence). There are 15 residues in the CDR3.

The chain carries TRBV4-1 and TRBJ2-2, with TRBD2 identical over 7 bases. This CDR3 has 15 amino acids. Germline-derived CDR1 and CDR2 are MGHRA and YSYEKL. Trimming took 4 bases from V and 1 from J; bases not matched to a gene: 3. The CDR3, as DNA: TGCGCCAGCAGCCTGGAGCGGGGGAACACCGGGGAGCTGTTTTTT. Protein product: CASSLERGNTGELFF.

The rearrangement uses TRBV11-2 and TRBJ1-1; D might be TRBD1 (5 bases). V gave up 5 bases and J gave up 3 bases, with 16 bases separating them. CDR1 and CDR2 from the germline V gene are SGHAT and FQNNGV. The CDR3 consists of 15 residues. In nucleotides, the CDR3 is TGTGCCAGCAGCACAGTAGGGGTGGGTGACACTGAAGCTTTCTTT. Its translation is CASSTVGVGDTEAFF.

V is TRBV3-1 (or the pseudogene TRBV3-2) and J is TRBJ2-7; TRBD2 matches 9 bases. The V and J ends lost 1 base and 7 bases, in that order; junction bases with no gene match: 2. The germline V gene encodes CDR1 LGHDT and CDR2 YNNKEL (reference sequence). The CDR3 loop spans 13 amino acids. Here the CDR3 DNA reads TGTGCCAGCAGCCAAGTAACTAGCGGGGAGCAGTACTTC. This sequence encodes CASSQVTSGEQYF.

V usage is TRBV30 and J usage is TRBJ2-7, with 11 bases identical to TRBD2. CDR1 GTSNPN and CDR2 SVGIG come from the germline V gene (reference sequence). The V gene end was trimmed by 0 bases and the J gene end by 4 bases; junction bases not matched to a gene: 5. The CDR3 sequence is 15 residues long. The CDR3 region is CAWSVLAGEYYEQYF. In DNA form, the CDR3 reads TGTGCCTGGAGTGTACTAGCGGGAGAGTATTACGAGCAGTACTTC.

The chain uses TRBV27 and TRBJ2-7; 9 bases line up with TRBD2. Germline lookup yields CDR1 MNHEY and CDR2 SMNVEV (reference sequence). Trimming at V came to 3 bases and at J to 6 bases, leaving 6 bases not matched to a gene. CDR3 length: 14 residues. The CDR3 reads CASSLISGGGEQYF. The CDR3 bases are TGTGCCAGCAGTTTGATTAGCGGGGGAGGCGAGCAGTACTTC.

The genes are TRBV3-1 (or the pseudogene TRBV3-2) and TRBJ2-7; D is perhaps TRBD2 (6 bases). Germline CDR1 LGHDT, CDR2 YNNKEL (reference sequence). V was trimmed by 1 base and J by 4 bases, leaving 17 bases between them. The CDR3 consists of 16 residues. Written as DNA, the CDR3 is TGTGCCAGCAGCCAAGTCGGGCGGGGTCTTGTATACGAGCAGTACTTC. It is translated as CASSQVGRGLVYEQYF.

This clone was seen a few times. This rearrangement joins TRBV18 to TRBJ2-2; the D gene is possibly TRBD1 (5 bases). Germline CDR1 is KGHSH and CDR2 is LQKENI. The CDR3 is 15 amino acids. V was clipped by 3 bases and J by 6 bases, with 14 bases between them. The CDR3 region has the DNA TGTGCCAGCTCACCGAGGTCGCAGGGTGCCGGGGAGCTGTTTTTT. Translation gives CASSPRSQGAGELFF.